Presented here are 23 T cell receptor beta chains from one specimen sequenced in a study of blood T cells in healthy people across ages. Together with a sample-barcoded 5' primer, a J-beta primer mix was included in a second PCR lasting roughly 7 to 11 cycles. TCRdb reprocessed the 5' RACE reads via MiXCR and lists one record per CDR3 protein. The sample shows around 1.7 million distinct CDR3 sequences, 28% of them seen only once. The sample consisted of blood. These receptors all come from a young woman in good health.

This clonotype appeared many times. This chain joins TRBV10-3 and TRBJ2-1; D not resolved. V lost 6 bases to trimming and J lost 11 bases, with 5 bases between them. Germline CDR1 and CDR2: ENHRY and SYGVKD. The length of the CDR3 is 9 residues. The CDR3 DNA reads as TGTGCCATCAGCTTAAAGCAGTTCTTC. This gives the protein CAISLKQFF.

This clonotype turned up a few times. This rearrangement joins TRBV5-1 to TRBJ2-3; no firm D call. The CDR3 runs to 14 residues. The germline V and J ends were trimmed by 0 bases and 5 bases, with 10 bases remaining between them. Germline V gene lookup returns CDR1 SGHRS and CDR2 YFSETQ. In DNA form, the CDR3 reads TGCGCCAGCAGCTTGGAACAGACGGGAGATACGCAGTATTTT. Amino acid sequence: CASSLEQTGDTQYF.

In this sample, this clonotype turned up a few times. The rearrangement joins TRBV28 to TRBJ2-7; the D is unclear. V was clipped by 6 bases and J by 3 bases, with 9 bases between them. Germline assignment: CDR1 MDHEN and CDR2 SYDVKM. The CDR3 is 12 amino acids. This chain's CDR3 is CASRNALYEQYF. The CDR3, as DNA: TGTGCCAGCAGAAACGCCCTCTACGAGCAGTACTTC. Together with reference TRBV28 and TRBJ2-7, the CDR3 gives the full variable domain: DVKVTQSSRYLVKRTGEKVFLECVQDMDHENMFWYRQDPGLGLRLIYFSYDVKMKEKGDIPEGYSVSREKKERFSLILESASTNQTSMYLCASRNALYEQYFGPGTRLTVT.

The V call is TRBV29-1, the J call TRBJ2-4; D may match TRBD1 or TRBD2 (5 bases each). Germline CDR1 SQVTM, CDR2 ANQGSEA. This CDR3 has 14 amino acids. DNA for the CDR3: TGCTTACGGGGCAGCGGACTCGCCAAAAACATTCAGTACTTC. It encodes CLRGSGLAKNIQYF.

The chain's CDR3 is CASNPEIRFEAFF. CDR3 DNA: TGTGCCAGCAACCCAGAAATTCGCTTCGAAGCTTTCTTT. This rearrangement joins TRBV12-3 or TRBV12-4 to TRBJ1-1; D is unresolved. This CDR3 spans 13 amino acids. Trimming removed 7 bases at V and 8 bases at J, with 17 bases between.

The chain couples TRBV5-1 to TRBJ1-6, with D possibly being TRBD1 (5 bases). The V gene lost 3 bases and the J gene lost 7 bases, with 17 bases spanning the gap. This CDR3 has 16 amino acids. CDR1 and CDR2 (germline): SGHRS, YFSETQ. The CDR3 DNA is TGCGCCAGCAGCTCCGGGACGGAGGGTCGAAATTCACCCCTCCACTTT. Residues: CASSSGTEGRNSPLHF.

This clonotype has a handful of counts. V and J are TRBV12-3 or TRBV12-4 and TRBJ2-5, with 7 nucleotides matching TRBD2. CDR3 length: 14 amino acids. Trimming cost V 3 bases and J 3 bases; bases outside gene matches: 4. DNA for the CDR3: TGTGCCAGCAGTTTCGGGGCGGGAGAAGAGACCCAGTACTTC. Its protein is CASSFGAGEETQYF.

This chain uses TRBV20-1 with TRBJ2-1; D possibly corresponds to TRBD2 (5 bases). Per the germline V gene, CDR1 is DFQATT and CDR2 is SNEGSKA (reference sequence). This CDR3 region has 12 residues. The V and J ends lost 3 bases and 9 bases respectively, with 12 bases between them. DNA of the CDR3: TGCAGTGCTAGGGATGAGGGAACTGAGCAGTTCTTC. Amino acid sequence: CSARDEGTEQFF.

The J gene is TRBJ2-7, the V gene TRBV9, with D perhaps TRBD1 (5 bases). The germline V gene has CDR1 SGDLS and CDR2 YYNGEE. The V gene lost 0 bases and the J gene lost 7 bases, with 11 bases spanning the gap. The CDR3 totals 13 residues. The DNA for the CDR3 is TGTGCCAGCAGCGTAGAGGGGCGCGGTGAGCAGTACTTC. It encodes CASSVEGRGEQYF. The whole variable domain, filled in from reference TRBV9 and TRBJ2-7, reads DSGVTQTPKHLITATGQRVTLRCSPRSGDLSVYWYQQSLDQGLQFLIQYYNGEERAKGNILERFSAQQFPDLHSELNLSSLELGDSALYFCASSVEGRGEQYFGPGTRLTVT.

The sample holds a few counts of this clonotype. In nucleotides, the CDR3 is TGCGCCAGCAGCCAAGGGACAGGGTGGGCTAATGAAAAACTGTTTTTT. Translation gives CASSQGTGWANEKLFF. This sequence joins TRBV4-1 and TRBJ1-4; 8 nucleotides line up with TRBD1. The CDR3 is 16 residues long. Germline V gene lookup returns CDR1 MGHRA and CDR2 YSYEKL. The ends lost 1 base at V and 3 bases at J; junction bases unmatched: 4.

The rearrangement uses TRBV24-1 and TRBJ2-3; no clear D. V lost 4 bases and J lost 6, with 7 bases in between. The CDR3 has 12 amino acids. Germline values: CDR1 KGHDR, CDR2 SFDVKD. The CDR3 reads CATSELGDTQYF. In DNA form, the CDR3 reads TGTGCCACCAGTGAATTAGGGGATACGCAGTATTTT.

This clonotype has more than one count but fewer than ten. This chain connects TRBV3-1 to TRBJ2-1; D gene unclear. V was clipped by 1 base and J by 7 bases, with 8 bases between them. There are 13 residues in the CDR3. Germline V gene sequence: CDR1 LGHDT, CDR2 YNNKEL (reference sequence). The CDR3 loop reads CASSQVDRNEQFF. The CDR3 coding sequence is TGTGCCAGCAGCCAAGTAGACCGGAATGAGCAGTTCTTC.

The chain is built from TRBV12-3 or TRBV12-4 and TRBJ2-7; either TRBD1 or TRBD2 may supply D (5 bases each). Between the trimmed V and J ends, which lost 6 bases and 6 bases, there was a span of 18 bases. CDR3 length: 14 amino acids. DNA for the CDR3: TGTGCCAGCAGCCTAGTTGTTGGGGGTGGCGAGCAGTACTTC. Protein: CASSLVVGGGEQYF.

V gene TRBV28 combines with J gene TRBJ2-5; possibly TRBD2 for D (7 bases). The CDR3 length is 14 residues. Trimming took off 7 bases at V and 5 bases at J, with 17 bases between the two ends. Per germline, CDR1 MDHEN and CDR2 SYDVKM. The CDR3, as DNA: TGTGCCAGCACCCCTGGGGGGGCGGAGGAGACCCAGTACTTC. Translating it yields CASTPGGAEETQYF.

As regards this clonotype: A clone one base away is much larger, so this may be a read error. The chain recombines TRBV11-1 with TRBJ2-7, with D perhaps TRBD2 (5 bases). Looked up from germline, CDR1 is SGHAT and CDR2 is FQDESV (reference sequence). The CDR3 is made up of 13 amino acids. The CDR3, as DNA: TGTACCAGCAGCTCCGGGATAGGCTACGAGCAGTACTTC. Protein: CTSSSGIGYEQYF.

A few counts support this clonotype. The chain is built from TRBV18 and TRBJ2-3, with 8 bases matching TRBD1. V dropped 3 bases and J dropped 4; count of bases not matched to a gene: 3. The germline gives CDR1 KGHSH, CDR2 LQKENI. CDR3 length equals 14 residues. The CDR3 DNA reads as TGTGCCAGCTCACCTGTGACAGGGGCAGATACGCAGTATTTT. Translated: CASSPVTGADTQYF.

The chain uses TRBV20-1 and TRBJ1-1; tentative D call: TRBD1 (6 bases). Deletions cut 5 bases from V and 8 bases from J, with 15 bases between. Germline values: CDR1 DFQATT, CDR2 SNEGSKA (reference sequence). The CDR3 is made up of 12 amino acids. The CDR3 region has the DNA TGCAGTGCTCCTCCCCACGGGACAGAAGCTTTCTTT. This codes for CSAPPHGTEAFF.

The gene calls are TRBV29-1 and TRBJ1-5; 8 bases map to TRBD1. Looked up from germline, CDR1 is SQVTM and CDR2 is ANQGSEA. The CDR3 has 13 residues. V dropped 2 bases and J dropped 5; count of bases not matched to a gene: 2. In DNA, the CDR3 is TGCAGCGTTGAAACAGGGGGGGATCAGCCCCAGCATTTT. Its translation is CSVETGGDQPQHF.

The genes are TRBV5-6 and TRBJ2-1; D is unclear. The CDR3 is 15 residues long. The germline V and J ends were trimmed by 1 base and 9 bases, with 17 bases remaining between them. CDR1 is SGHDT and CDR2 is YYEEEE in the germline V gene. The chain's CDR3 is CASSLFPGEGSEQFF. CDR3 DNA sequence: TGTGCCAGCAGCTTGTTTCCCGGAGAAGGAAGTGAGCAGTTCTTC.

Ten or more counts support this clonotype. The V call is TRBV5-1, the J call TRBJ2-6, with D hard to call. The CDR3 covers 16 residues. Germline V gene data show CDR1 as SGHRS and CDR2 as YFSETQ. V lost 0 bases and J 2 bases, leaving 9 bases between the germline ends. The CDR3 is CASSLAVGAGANVLTF. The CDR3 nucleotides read TGCGCCAGCAGCTTGGCCGTCGGTGCTGGGGCCAACGTCCTGACTTTC.

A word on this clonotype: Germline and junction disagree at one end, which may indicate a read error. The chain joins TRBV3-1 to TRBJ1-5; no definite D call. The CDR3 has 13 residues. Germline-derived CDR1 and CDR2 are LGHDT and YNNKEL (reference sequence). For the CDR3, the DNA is TGCGCCAGCAGCCAAGAAGAACGACAGCCCCAGCATTTT. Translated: CASSQEERQPQHF.

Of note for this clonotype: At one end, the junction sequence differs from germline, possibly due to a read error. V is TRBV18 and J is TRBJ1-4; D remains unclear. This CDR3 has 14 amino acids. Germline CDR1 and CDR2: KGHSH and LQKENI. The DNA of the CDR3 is TGTACCAGCTCACCGGGGTCAACTAATGAAAAACTGTTTTTT. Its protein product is CTSSPGSTNEKLFF.

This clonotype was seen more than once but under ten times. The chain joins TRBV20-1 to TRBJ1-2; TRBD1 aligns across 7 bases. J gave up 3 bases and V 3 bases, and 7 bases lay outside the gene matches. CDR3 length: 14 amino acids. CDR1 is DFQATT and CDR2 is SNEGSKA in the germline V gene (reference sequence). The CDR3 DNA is TGCAGTGCTAGGGACCGACAGGGACACTATGGCTACACCTTC. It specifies CSARDRQGHYGYTF.